Listed here are 5 T cell receptor beta chains from one sample, sequenced in a study of blood T cell repertoires in COVID-19. Here immunoSEQ multiplex PCR was the method, and the copy in TCRdb shows in-frame clones only, minus some. Of over 200,000 clones listed, 85% to 90% are singletons. The source material was peripheral blood. Every receptor here comes from a man between 60 and 75 years old who had recovered from COVID-19.

CDR3 DNA sequence: TGTGCCAGCAGATTAACAGGGCCAGGCTATGGCTACACCTTC. It translates to CASRLTGPGYGYTF. The chain uses TRBV6-5 and TRBJ1-2, with D possibly TRBD1 on 6 matching bases. This CDR3 spans 14 amino acids. V dropped 6 bases and J dropped 4 bases, with 15 bases sitting between them. Germline lookup yields CDR1 MNHEY and CDR2 SVGAGI.

The V gene is TRBV29-1, the J gene TRBJ2-5; 11 bases align to TRBD2. Trimming at V came to 7 bases and at J to 1 base, leaving 5 bases not matched to a gene. The CDR3 contains 14 residues. Germline-derived CDR1 and CDR2 are SQVTM and ANQGSEA. CDR3 sequence reads: CSATSGSVQETQYF. The CDR3 nucleotides are TGCAGCGCTACTAGCGGGAGTGTCCAAGAGACCCAGTACTTC.

CDR3 amino acids: CASSLSVAREQFF. The CDR3 nucleotides read TGTGCCAGCAGCCTTTCCGTGGCGAGGGAGCAGTTCTTC. This sequence joins TRBV14 and TRBJ2-1; no clear D gene. V lost 4 bases, J lost 10 bases, and 14 bases lay in between. The germline gives CDR1 SGHDN, CDR2 FVKESK. CDR3 length: 13 amino acids.

The chain carries TRBV2 and TRBJ2-2, with D perhaps matching TRBD2 (6 bases). The CDR3 loop spans 15 amino acids. Germline lookup yields CDR1 SNHLY and CDR2 FYNNEI. Trimming shortened V by 8 bases and J by 3 bases, and 16 bases separated the two germline ends. DNA for the CDR3: TGTGCCAGCGATTCTTGGGGAGGCGACACCGGGGAGCTGTTTTTT. Its translation is CASDSWGGDTGELFF.

The chain is built from TRBV6-5 and TRBJ2-3; D is possibly TRBD1 (6 bases). CDR1 and CDR2 from the germline V gene are MNHEY and SVGAGI. V lost 9 bases and J 4 bases, leaving 17 bases between the germline ends. This CDR3 has 14 residues. CDR3 protein: CASSYRALPDTQYF. The CDR3 region has the DNA TGTGCCAGTTCATACAGGGCCCTACCAGATACGCAGTATTTT.